The 26 T cell receptor beta chains presented below share a single source sample, sequenced in a study of regulatory T cells in long-lasting Graves disease. The time point: newly diagnosed GD, antithyroid drugs for less than 3 months. TCR sequences were obtained from RNA taken from PBMCs. Investigators prepared the TCR beta libraries by applying iRepertoire HTBI primers and Arm-PCR of CDR3 regions. From the multiplex PCR reads, TCRdb called clonotypes with MiXCR, one entry per CDR3 protein. The repertoire holds about 470,000 distinct CDR3 sequences, about 15% seen once, with approximately 15% in the top ten. These same records also appear under a second study, on T cells in Graves' hyperthyroidism and ophthalmopathy.

The input for sequencing was peripheral blood mononuclear cells (PBMCs), taken at new diagnosis, from a patient treated with antithyroid drugs. The receptor set was obtained from a woman aged 25-40 years with Graves disease.

This chain joins TRBV11-1 and TRBJ2-1; the D gene is possibly TRBD2 (6 bases). The germline V and J ends were trimmed by 4 bases and 2 bases, with 12 bases remaining between them. Germline V lookup: CDR1 SGHAT, CDR2 FQDESV (reference sequence). CDR3 length: 15 amino acids. CDR3 in amino acids: CASSSGPGAYNEQFF. The CDR3 DNA follows: TGTGCCAGCAGCTCCGGACCGGGGGCCTACAATGAGCAGTTCTTC.

This clonotype appeared a few times. The chain links TRBV9 to TRBJ2-2; 15 nucleotides line up with TRBD2. Germline V CDR1 and CDR2: SGDLS, YYNGEE. V lost 2 bases, J lost 4 bases, and 3 bases stayed unmatched. This CDR3 contains 17 residues. In DNA, the CDR3 is TGTGCCAGCAGCGTGGGACTAGCGGGAGGTAGCACCGGGGAGCTGTTTTTT. Encoded protein: CASSVGLAGGSTGELFF.

This clonotype was observed at least ten times. The chain employs TRBV2 and TRBJ1-5, with D maybe TRBD1 (6 bases). Trimming shortened V by 7 bases and J by 7 bases, and 11 bases separated the two germline ends. Germline CDR1 reads SNHLY; CDR2 reads FYNNEI. This CDR3 comprises 12 residues. CDR3 DNA sequence: TGTGCCAGCAACGGACAGTTACAGCCCCAGCATTTT. The encoded protein is CASNGQLQPQHF.

At least ten counts were recorded for this clonotype. This chain joins TRBV11-1 and TRBJ2-2; 8 bases are a match to TRBD2. Trimming took 4 bases from V and 2 from J; bases not matched to a gene: 15. The V gene's germline CDR1 is SGHAT and CDR2 FQDESV (reference sequence). This CDR3 contains 19 residues. CDR3 region: CASSSPAGEAGVNTGELFF. CDR3 DNA: TGTGCCAGCAGCTCCCCAGCGGGGGAAGCGGGAGTAAACACCGGGGAGCTGTTTTTT.

This clonotype appeared a few times. The V and J genes are TRBV6-1 and TRBJ2-1; 13 bases map to TRBD2. Trimming removed 6 bases from V and 9 bases from J; junction bases left unmatched: 8. The CDR3 runs to 15 residues. The V gene's germline CDR1 is MNHNS and CDR2 SASEGT. DNA for the CDR3: TGTGCCAGCAGGAGGACTAGCGGGAGTGACGGTGAGCAGTTCTTC. Translated: CASRRTSGSDGEQFF.

This clonotype was picked up a small number of times. The rearrangement links TRBV19 to TRBJ2-1; 12 positions match TRBD2. This CDR3 spans 17 amino acids. The germline CDR1 and CDR2 sequences are LNHDA and SQIVND (reference sequence). Germline trimming cut 4 bases from V and 1 base from J; bases unmatched to any gene: 5. CDR3 residues: CASSTRLAGDSYNEQFF. The CDR3 DNA is TGTGCCAGTAGTACCCGACTAGCGGGAGATTCCTACAATGAGCAGTTCTTC.

This clonotype was seen ten or more times. V is TRBV28 and J is TRBJ1-2; D call uncertain. With 1 base removed from V and 6 bases from J, the gap between germline ends came to 15 bases. The CDR3 is made up of 15 amino acids. Germline V gene data show CDR1 as MDHEN and CDR2 as SYDVKM. This CDR3 is CASSLLGMTVHGYTF. The CDR3 coding sequence is TGTGCCAGCAGTTTATTGGGGATGACTGTTCATGGCTACACCTTC.

This clonotype was seen a handful of times. This chain connects TRBV5-1 to TRBJ1-1; D is perhaps TRBD1 (5 bases). The CDR3 loop spans 15 amino acids. V was trimmed by 5 bases and J by 5 bases, leaving 19 bases between them. Germline CDR1 is SGHRS and CDR2 is YFSETQ. For the CDR3, the DNA is TGCGCCAGCAGACTAGCGACACGTTGGGGGACTGAAGCTTTCTTT. Translated, it gives CASRLATRWGTEAFF.

This clonotype showed up many times. The J gene is TRBJ2-1, the V gene TRBV3-1; 9 bases line up with TRBD1. There are 17 residues in the CDR3. Looked up from germline, CDR1 is LGHDT and CDR2 is YNNKEL (reference sequence). V shed 1 base, J shed 1 base, and the junction held 5 bases outside the gene matches. CDR3 sequence reads: CASSQATGGGSYNEQFF. For the CDR3, the DNA is TGTGCCAGCAGCCAAGCCACAGGGGGCGGTTCCTACAATGAGCAGTTCTTC.

There are many counts of this clonotype. The chain links TRBV2 to TRBJ1-1; D is possibly TRBD1 (5 bases). The CDR3 has 16 residues. The V and J ends lost 3 bases and 0 bases respectively, with 14 bases between them. Germline CDR1 is SNHLY and CDR2 is FYNNEI. In nucleotides, the CDR3 is TGTGCCAGCAGTGACCTGTCCAGGGAATTGAACACTGAAGCTTTCTTT. Translating gives CASSDLSRELNTEAFF.

The genes are TRBV3-1 and TRBJ2-7; D not certain. V gave up 5 bases and J gave up 6 bases, with 11 bases separating them. Germline CDR1 and CDR2: LGHDT and YNNKEL (reference sequence). The length of the CDR3 is 12 residues. Written as DNA, the CDR3 is TGTGCCAGCAGCTCCGGGCGCCTCGAGCAGTACTTC. This encodes CASSSGRLEQYF.

This clonotype was counted a few times. This chain links TRBV5-1 with TRBJ1-3; D is unclear. CDR3 length equals 14 residues. The V and J ends lost 4 bases and 3 bases respectively, with 11 bases between them. Germline V lookup: CDR1 SGHRS, CDR2 YFSETQ. The CDR3 nucleotides are TGCGCCAGCAGCGAACCCGGATTTGGAAACACCATATATTTT. Protein product: CASSEPGFGNTIYF.

In its sample, this clonotype was seen a few times. V usage is TRBV6-2 or TRBV6-3 and J usage is TRBJ2-2; possible D gene TRBD2, 6 bases. This CDR3 region has 17 residues. Germline CDR1 and CDR2: MNHEY and SVGEGT. V lost 0 bases to trimming and J lost 4 bases, with 15 bases between them. The CDR3 nucleotides read TGTGCCAGCAGTTACTCCTCAACGGGAGAGCTCACCGGGGAGCTGTTTTTT. It specifies CASSYSSTGELTGELFF.

This clonotype was detected only a few times. The J gene is TRBJ1-1, the V gene TRBV12-3 or TRBV12-4; D is unresolved. The ends were cut back, 8 bases at V and 3 bases at J, with 13 bases in the middle. The CDR3 totals 13 residues. As DNA, the CDR3 is TGTGCCAGCCTCAAGGCCGTTTACACTGAAGCTTTCTTT. This gives the protein CASLKAVYTEAFF.

Ten or more counts support this clonotype. The V and J genes are TRBV20-1 and TRBJ2-1, with 11 bases aligning to TRBD2. V shed 2 bases, J shed 8 bases, and the junction held 5 bases outside the gene matches. Germline V lookup: CDR1 DFQATT, CDR2 SNEGSKA (reference sequence). This CDR3 region has 14 residues. The CDR3 sequence: CSARRLAGSHEQFF. CDR3 sequence (DNA): TGCAGTGCTAGACGACTAGCGGGATCCCATGAGCAGTTCTTC.

There are a few counts of this clonotype. V usage is TRBV7-9 and J usage is TRBJ1-3; D gene ambiguous. V gave up 7 bases and J gave up 2 bases, with 12 bases separating them. The CDR3 has 14 residues. CDR1 and CDR2 from the germline V gene are SEHNR and FQNEAQ (reference sequence). The CDR3 here is CASTPQKAGNTIYF. CDR3 DNA: TGTGCCAGCACCCCGCAGAAGGCTGGAAACACCATATATTTT.

The V gene is TRBV2, the J gene TRBJ1-2; D remains unclear. The CDR3 runs 14 residues. The V end was cut by 10 bases, the J end by 1 base, with 16 bases between. Germline V lookup: CDR1 SNHLY, CDR2 FYNNEI. Here the CDR3 reads CATRPGDINYGYTF. In nucleotides, the CDR3 is TGTGCCACGCGGCCAGGAGACATTAACTATGGCTACACCTTC.

The chain uses TRBV3-1 and TRBJ2-1; 8 nucleotides line up with TRBD2. The ends lost 3 bases at V and 9 bases at J; junction bases unmatched: 16. The CDR3 has 17 amino acids. Germline V CDR1 and CDR2: LGHDT, YNNKEL (reference sequence). This CDR3 reads CASSQGAVAGGFFEQFF. As DNA, the CDR3 is TGTGCCAGCAGCCAGGGTGCGGTGGCGGGAGGATTCTTTGAGCAGTTCTTC.

Many counts were recorded for this clonotype. The chain uses TRBV5-8 and TRBJ2-3, with a weak D call TRBD2 (5 bases). With 5 bases removed from V and 3 bases from J, the gap between germline ends came to 10 bases. The germline CDR1 and CDR2 sequences are SGHTS and YDEGEE. The CDR3 length is 13 residues. Written as DNA, the CDR3 is TGTGCCAGCAGACGGGATCTTACAGATACGCAGTATTTT. It translates to CASRRDLTDTQYF. The variable domain in full, with the rest retrieved from reference TRBV5-8 and TRBJ2-3, is EAGVTQSPTHLIKTRGQQATLRCSPISGHTSVYWYQQALGLGLQFLLWYDEGEERNRGNFPPRFSGRQFPNYSSELNVNALELEDSALYLCASRRDLTDTQYFGPGTRLTVL.

In regard to this clonotype: Being one base from a much bigger clone, this may be a read error. The chain recombines TRBV20-1 with TRBJ2-5; weak D call: TRBD1 (5 bases). V was trimmed by 0 bases and J by 11 bases, leaving 25 bases between them. CDR3 length: 16 residues. The V gene's germline CDR1 is DFQATT and CDR2 SNEGSKA (reference sequence). The CDR3 sequence is CSAREDADNSYNEQYF. In DNA form, the CDR3 reads TGCAGTGCTAGAGAAGATGCGGACAACTCCTACAATGAGCAGTACTTC.

This clonotype was picked up many times. The genes are TRBV11-3 and TRBJ2-7, with TRBD1 matching 7 bases. This CDR3 has 14 residues. After removal of 5 bases from V and 3 bases from J, the junction contained 7 bases not matched to a gene. CDR1 and CDR2 (germline): SGHNT, YENEEA. The DNA for the CDR3 is TGTGCCAGCAGCCCGTGGACAGGTAACTACGAGCAGTACTTC. Its protein product is CASSPWTGNYEQYF.

V and J are TRBV12-5 and TRBJ1-1; possibly TRBD1 for D (5 bases). From germline, CDR1 is LGHNT and CDR2 FRNRAP. The germline V and J ends were trimmed by 5 bases and 1 base, with 14 bases remaining between them. The CDR3 spans 15 residues. CDR3 bases: TGTGCTAGTGGTGCCCACTCCGACAGGAACACTGAAGCTTTCTTT. Protein sequence: CASGAHSDRNTEAFF.

This clonotype showed up many times. The V call is TRBV5-1, the J call TRBJ2-1; D not certain. Trimming removed 2 bases from V and 3 bases from J, with 15 bases in between. The CDR3 sequence is 16 residues long. Looked up from germline, CDR1 is SGHRS and CDR2 is YFSETQ. CDR3 residues: CASSFRPGRDYNEQFF. The CDR3 DNA reads TGCGCCAGCAGCTTTCGCCCGGGCAGAGACTACAATGAGCAGTTCTTC.

The chain joins TRBV15 to TRBJ2-2, with 11 bases fitting TRBD2. The junction had 8 bases not matched to a gene; V was cut back by 3 bases and J by 2 bases. CDR3 length: 18 amino acids. Germline V lookup: CDR1 LNHNV, CDR2 YYDKDF (reference sequence). The CDR3: CATSSPSGLAGNTGELFF. As DNA, the CDR3 is TGTGCCACCAGCAGCCCTTCCGGACTAGCGGGTAACACCGGGGAGCTGTTTTTT.

This clonotype was detected ten times or more. The V gene is TRBV20-1, the J gene TRBJ2-3; TRBD2 agrees at 7 bases. Germline lookup yields CDR1 DFQATT and CDR2 SNEGSKA (reference sequence). This CDR3 contains 14 residues. The junction had 7 bases not matched to a gene; V was cut back by 3 bases and J by 4 bases. In DNA, the CDR3 is TGCAGTGCTAGGCTAGGCCGGGAGGCAGATACGCAGTATTTT. This codes for CSARLGREADTQYF.

Ten or more counts support this clonotype. This chain joins TRBV11-2 and TRBJ2-7; 8 bases align to TRBD1. This CDR3 is 15 amino acids long. CDR1 SGHAT and CDR2 FQNNGV come from the germline V gene. V gave up 3 bases and J gave up 0 bases; unmatched junction bases: 4. CDR3 region: CASSFWTGSSYEQYF. DNA of the CDR3: TGTGCCAGCAGCTTCTGGACAGGGAGCTCCTACGAGCAGTACTTC.